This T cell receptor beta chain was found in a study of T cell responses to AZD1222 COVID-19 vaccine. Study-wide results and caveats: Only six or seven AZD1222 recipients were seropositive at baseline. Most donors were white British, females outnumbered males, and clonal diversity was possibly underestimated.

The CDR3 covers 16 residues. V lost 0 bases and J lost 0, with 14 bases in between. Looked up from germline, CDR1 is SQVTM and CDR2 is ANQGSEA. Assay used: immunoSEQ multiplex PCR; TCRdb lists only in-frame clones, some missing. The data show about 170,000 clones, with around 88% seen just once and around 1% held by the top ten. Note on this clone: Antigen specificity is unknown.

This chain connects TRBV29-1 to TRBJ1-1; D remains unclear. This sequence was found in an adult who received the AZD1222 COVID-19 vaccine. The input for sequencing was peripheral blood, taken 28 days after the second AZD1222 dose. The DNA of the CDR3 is TGCAGCGTTGAAGAAGAGAATATCCTGATGAACACTGAAGCTTTCTTT. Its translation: CSVEEENILMNTEAFF.